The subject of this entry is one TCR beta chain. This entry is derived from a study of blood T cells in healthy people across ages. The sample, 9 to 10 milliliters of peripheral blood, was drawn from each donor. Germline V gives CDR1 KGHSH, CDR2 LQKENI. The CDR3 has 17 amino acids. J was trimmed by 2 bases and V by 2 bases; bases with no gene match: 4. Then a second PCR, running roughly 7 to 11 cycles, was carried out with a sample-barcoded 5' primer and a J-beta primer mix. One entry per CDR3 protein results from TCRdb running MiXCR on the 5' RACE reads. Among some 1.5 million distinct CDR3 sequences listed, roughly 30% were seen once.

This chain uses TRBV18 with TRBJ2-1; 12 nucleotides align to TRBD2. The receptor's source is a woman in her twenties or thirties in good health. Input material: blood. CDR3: CASSPRLAGDTYNEQFF. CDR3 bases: TGTGCCAGCTCACCAAGACTAGCGGGGGATACCTACAATGAGCAGTTCTTC.